Following are 13 T cell receptor beta chains from one sample sequenced in a study of CD4 T cells in relation to SARS-CoV-2 and coronaviruses. These receptors lack a known antigen. The data were produced by immunoSEQ multiplex PCR, yet TCRdb's version contains in-frame clones alone and is incomplete. The sample records some 26,000 clones, about 79% being singletons. The unexposed donors gave CD4+ T cells in about 2010-2018, prior to COVID-19. Isolation of CD4+ T cells took place after about eleven days in culture. Specimen: CD4+ T cells from PBMCs, cultured in vitro. Receptor source: a human donor in good health.

In its sample, this clone was seen a few times. This chain connects TRBV4-2 to TRBJ2-7; 8 nucleotides align to TRBD1. The CDR3 has 14 amino acids. J gave up 3 bases and V 3 bases, and 4 bases lay outside the gene matches. CDR1 LGHNA and CDR2 YNFKEQ come from the germline V gene. Here the CDR3 reads CASSQGTGHYEQYF. As DNA, the CDR3 is TGTGCCAGCAGCCAGGGGACAGGTCACTACGAGCAGTACTTC.

The chain combines TRBV7-8 with TRBJ2-2; D is unresolved. Germline CDR1 reads SGHVS; CDR2 reads FQNEAQ. This CDR3 has 16 residues. Trimming removed 5 bases at V and 0 bases at J, with 13 bases between. CDR3 residues: CASSRGGSSNTGELFF. DNA of the CDR3: TGTGCCAGCAGCCGAGGTGGCAGTTCGAACACCGGGGAGCTGTTTTTT.

This clone appeared a few times. The V and J genes are TRBV13 and TRBJ2-1, with 7 bases fitting TRBD2. After removal of 5 bases from V and 9 bases from J, the junction contained 19 bases not matched to a gene. The CDR3 runs 17 residues. The germline V gene has CDR1 PRHDT and CDR2 FYEKMQ (reference sequence). This CDR3 reads CASSLLTYRLAASEQFF. As DNA, the CDR3 is TGTGCCAGCAGCCTCCTGACGTATAGGCTAGCGGCCTCTGAGCAGTTCTTC. The full variable domain, its missing parts supplied by reference TRBV13 and TRBJ2-1, is AAGVIQSPRHLIKEKRETATLKCYPIPRHDTVYWYQQGPGQDPQFLISFYEKMQSDKGSIPDRFSAQQFSDYHSELNMSSLELGDSALYFCASSLLTYRLAASEQFFGPGTRLTVL.

This chain links TRBV27 with TRBJ1-5, with D uncertain. The germline gives CDR1 MNHEY, CDR2 SMNVEV (reference sequence). V lost 0 bases and J 0 bases, leaving 15 bases between the germline ends. The CDR3 is made up of 18 amino acids. CDR3 DNA sequence: TGTGCCAGCAGTTTATCGCGGCCGTTGCAAGATAGCAATCAGCCCCAGCATTTT. Encoded protein: CASSLSRPLQDSNQPQHF.

The chain's CDR3 is CASSKIPTGGSMVNEKLFF. Written as DNA, the CDR3 is TGTGCCAGCAGCAAGATACCGACAGGGGGAAGTATGGTTAATGAAAAACTGTTTTTT. The V gene is TRBV5-4, the J gene TRBJ1-4; TRBD1 agrees at 9 bases. Per germline, CDR1 SGHNT and CDR2 YYREEE (reference sequence). Germline trimming cut 4 bases from V and 4 bases from J; bases unmatched to any gene: 17. The CDR3 is 19 residues long.

V and J are TRBV6-2 or TRBV6-3 and TRBJ2-3; possibly TRBD2 for D (6 bases). Germline lookup yields CDR1 MNHEY and CDR2 SVGEGT. V shed 6 bases and J shed 2 bases, with 18 bases lying between them. CDR3 length: 16 residues. The CDR3 spells CASSPHSGSFTDTQYF. CDR3 coding DNA: TGTGCCAGCAGCCCTCATAGCGGTTCTTTCACAGATACGCAGTATTTT.

This chain uses TRBV29-1 with TRBJ1-2; D might be TRBD1 (5 bases). The CDR3 runs to 13 residues. With 6 bases removed from V and 7 bases from J, the gap between germline ends came to 18 bases. Germline-derived CDR1 and CDR2 are SQVTM and ANQGSEA. CDR3 nucleotide sequence: TGCAGCGTGGGGCAGGAGAGATTTGTTGGCTACACCTTC. It is translated as CSVGQERFVGYTF.

This chain joins TRBV3-1 (or the pseudogene TRBV3-2) and TRBJ2-1, with 7 bases fitting TRBD2. Germline-derived CDR1 and CDR2 are LGHDT and YNNKEL (reference sequence). V shed 7 bases and J 0 bases; nucleotides not matched to a gene: 9. CDR3 length: 16 amino acids. CDR3 amino acids: CASIGGGPPSYNEQFF. The CDR3 DNA sequence: TGTGCCAGCATCGGGGGAGGGCCCCCCTCCTACAATGAGCAGTTCTTC.

The chain couples TRBV7-2 to TRBJ2-1; D is tentatively TRBD1 or TRBD2 (6 bases each). This CDR3 region has 14 residues. Germline assignment: CDR1 SGHTA and CDR2 FQGNSA. V was shortened by 4 bases and J by 8 bases, with 15 bases between the two germline ends. The CDR3: CASSYWGAGYEQFF. CDR3 in DNA: TGTGCCAGCAGCTATTGGGGGGCGGGCTATGAGCAGTTCTTC.

This clone was seen a single time. The V call is TRBV5-5, the J call TRBJ2-7, with 7 bases aligning to TRBD1. The CDR3 runs 14 residues. V shed 3 bases and J 7 bases; nucleotides not matched to a gene: 10. The V gene's germline CDR1 is SGHKS and CDR2 YYEKEE (reference sequence). DNA for the CDR3: TGTGCCAGCAGCTCACCAACAGGGGTAGGGGAGCAGTACTTC. Protein product: CASSSPTGVGEQYF.

The chain combines TRBV18 with TRBJ2-5; D possibly corresponds to TRBD1 (5 bases). This CDR3 has 14 amino acids. In germline, CDR1 is KGHSH, CDR2 LQKENI. Trimming took 3 bases from V and 1 from J, leaving 9 bases between them. The CDR3 here is CASSPGRSQETQYF. In DNA, the CDR3 is TGTGCCAGCTCACCGGGGCGGAGCCAAGAGACCCAGTACTTC.

The rearrangement joins TRBV9 to TRBJ2-7; D is perhaps TRBD2 (6 bases). V was cut by 0 bases and J by 0 bases, with 7 bases left in between. Germline CDR1 is SGDLS and CDR2 is YYNGEE. CDR3 length: 14 residues. The CDR3 is CASSVGGVSYEQYF. In nucleotides, the CDR3 is TGTGCCAGCAGCGTAGGCGGGGTCTCCTACGAGCAGTACTTC. Full variable domain (missing parts from reference TRBV9 and TRBJ2-7): DSGVTQTPKHLITATGQRVTLRCSPRSGDLSVYWYQQSLDQGLQFLIQYYNGEERAKGNILERFSAQQFPDLHSELNLSSLELGDSALYFCASSVGGVSYEQYFGPGTRLTVT.

This clone was observed once. The genes are TRBV5-1 and TRBJ2-1, with D tentatively TRBD1 (6 bases). CDR3 length equals 14 residues. Germline CDR1 is SGHRS and CDR2 is YFSETQ. V gave up 0 bases and J gave up 5 bases, with 9 bases separating them. The CDR3 loop reads CASSLEDSDNEQFF. The CDR3 region has the DNA TGCGCCAGCAGCTTGGAGGACAGTGACAATGAGCAGTTCTTC.